This TCR beta chain is drawn from a study of regulatory T cells. Notes on the study in general: In CD3G-deficient patients, conventional CD4+ T cells were enriched for hydrophobic CDR3 residues at positions 6 and 7.

The PCR used 52 TRBV and 13 TRBJ primers. The data were produced by immunoSEQ multiplex PCR, yet TCRdb's version contains in-frame clones alone and is incomplete. There are tens of thousands of clones in the sample; over 75% occur only once, and 2.4% lies in the top ten. Per germline, CDR1 LNHDA and CDR2 SQIVND (reference sequence). V dropped 6 bases and J dropped 7; count of bases not matched to a gene: 10. The CDR3 has 14 amino acids. In the case of this clone: Antigen specificity is unknown.

The specimen sequenced was conventional CD4+ T cells sorted from blood. The V call is TRBV19, the J call TRBJ1-2; 8 positions agree with TRBD1. This clonotype was sampled from a person between 18 and 35 years old with CD3G deficiency. Written as DNA, the CDR3 is TGTGCCAGTAGCTACGACAGGGGCTGGAGTGGCTACACCTTC. As protein: CASSYDRGWSGYTF.